Listed here are 21 T cell receptor beta chains from one sample, sequenced in a study of molecular identifiers for immune sequencing clone quantification. TCRdb analysed the PCR reads with MiXCR anew, one entry per CDR3 protein. Here the sample spans approximately 500,000 distinct CDR3 sequences, less than 30% being singletons. The sequenced material came from naive CD8+ T cells from blood, with Jurkat cell RNA spiked in. Subset here: FACS-sorted CD8+CD4-CCR7+CD45RA+ naive T cells. These receptors were obtained from a human donor in good health. Some libraries in this study had Jurkat cell RNA spiked in.

A remark on this clonotype: With a much larger clone just one base away, this may be a read error. V and J are TRBV29-1 and TRBJ1-1; 9 bases align to TRBD1. Germline CDR1 SQVTM, CDR2 ANQGSEA. CDR3 length: 13 amino acids. The CDR3 bases are TGCGGCGGAGTACAGGGGGCGGCCACTGAAGCTTTCTTT. Its translation is CGGVQGAATEAFF.

In this sample, this clonotype turned up many times. The chain employs TRBV4-1 and TRBJ2-5; D might be TRBD1 (5 bases). The V and J ends lost 1 base and 3 bases respectively, with 6 bases between them. Germline values: CDR1 MGHRA, CDR2 YSYEKL. The CDR3 spans 13 residues. The CDR3 reads CASSQGREETQYF. DNA of the CDR3: TGCGCCAGCAGCCAAGGCAGGGAAGAGACCCAGTACTTC.

Of note for this clonotype: Since a much larger clone is just one base distant, this may be a read error. Here the CDR3 reads CAGSFLGPNTDTQYF. The CDR3 bases are TGTGCCGGCAGTTTCCTGGGACCGAACACAGATACGCAGTATTTT. This rearrangement joins TRBV27 to TRBJ2-3; D possibly uses TRBD1 or TRBD2 (5 bases each). This CDR3 contains 15 residues. Germline V CDR1 and CDR2: MNHEY, SMNVEV (reference sequence).

Concerning this clonotype itself: A much more abundant neighbour one base away suggests this may be a read error. The conserved final phenylalanine or tryptophan is absent from the CDR3, which likely points to a read error. The V gene is TRBV5-6, the J gene TRBJ2-3; D is unresolved. V lost 1 base and J 3 bases, leaving 9 bases between the germline ends. CDR3 length: 14 amino acids. Germline loops: CDR1 SGHDT, CDR2 YYEEEE. For the CDR3, the DNA is TGTGCCAGCAGCTTGAACGGTCGGACAGATACGCAGTATGTT. This translates into CASSLNGRTDTQYV.

This clonotype was seen many times. V is TRBV4-3 and J is TRBJ2-3; 10 positions agree with TRBD2. Germline V CDR1 and CDR2: LGHNA, YSLEER. The CDR3 extends over 15 amino acids. The junction had 11 bases not matched to a gene; V was cut back by 0 bases and J by 14 bases. The CDR3 sequence is CASSQERLAGQIRYF. The CDR3 nucleotides are TGCGCCAGCAGCCAAGAGAGACTAGCGGGTCAGATTCGGTATTTT.

The chain employs TRBV12-3 or TRBV12-4 and TRBJ1-3; D unclear. The CDR3 is made up of 15 amino acids. V was shortened by 6 bases and J by 0 bases, with 12 bases between the two germline ends. CDR3 coding DNA: TGTGCCAGCAGCCTCAACACCGACTCTGGAAACACCATATATTTT. The encoded protein is CASSLNTDSGNTIYF.

In its sample, this clonotype was seen many times. This rearrangement joins TRBV12-3 or TRBV12-4 to TRBJ2-2; D may correspond to TRBD1 or TRBD2 (5 bases each). The CDR3 is made up of 13 amino acids. With 3 bases removed from V and 6 bases from J, the gap between germline ends came to 8 bases. Here the CDR3 reads CASSFQGAGELFF. The DNA for the CDR3 is TGTGCCAGCAGTTTCCAGGGAGCCGGGGAGCTGTTTTTT.

The rearrangement joins TRBV6-5 to TRBJ1-1, with 9 bases fitting TRBD1. The junction had 8 bases not matched to a gene; V was cut back by 5 bases and J by 7 bases. Per the germline V gene, CDR1 is MNHEY and CDR2 is SVGAGI. The CDR3 spans 14 residues. CDR3 protein: CASSLTGGMGEAFF. The CDR3 DNA sequence: TGTGCCAGCAGTCTCACAGGGGGCATGGGTGAAGCTTTCTTT.

In its sample, this clonotype was seen many times. V and J are TRBV12-3 or TRBV12-4 and TRBJ1-6; D uncertain. This CDR3 comprises 12 residues. Trimming shortened V by 6 bases and J by 5 bases, and 5 bases separated the two germline ends. The CDR3 nucleotides are TGTGCCAGCAGCCGCGATAATTCACCCCTCCACTTT. Its protein product is CASSRDNSPLHF.

This rearrangement joins TRBV4-2 to TRBJ1-4; D uncertain. Germline V gene data show CDR1 as LGHNA and CDR2 as YNFKEQ. The V and J ends lost 8 bases and 0 bases respectively, with 10 bases between them. CDR3 length equals 14 residues. The CDR3, as DNA: TGTGCCAGCGCCAGGAGTGCAACTAATGAAAAACTGTTTTTT. It codes for CASARSATNEKLFF.

This clonotype was recorded only once. The conserved phenylalanine or tryptophan is not found at the CDR3 terminus, so this likely reflects a read error. The genes are TRBV5-6 and TRBJ1-5; the D is unclear. The CDR3 is made up of 14 amino acids. V was clipped by 3 bases and J by 4 bases, with 11 bases between them. CDR1 and CDR2 from the germline V gene are SGHDT and YYEEEE. The CDR3 here is CASSYRGTNQPQHL. CDR3 nucleotides: TGTGCCAGCAGCTACCGCGGAACGAATCAGCCCCAGCATTTG.

There are a few counts of this clonotype. The junction departs from germline at one end; a sequencing error may be responsible. This chain joins TRBV6-5 and TRBJ2-5; D may be TRBD1 (6 bases). The CDR3 has 19 amino acids. In germline, CDR1 is MNHEY, CDR2 SVGAGI. The CDR3 reads CASSFYYGPLVTGQEPQYF. In nucleotides, the CDR3 is TGTGCCAGCAGTTTCTACTACGGGCCCCTTGTAACGGGACAAGAGCCCCAGTACTTC.

This clonotype was detected only a few times. A much larger clone differs from this one at a single base, so this may be a read error. V is TRBV6-6 and J is TRBJ1-4, with D hard to call. The CDR3 spans 14 residues. Germline-derived CDR1 and CDR2 are MNHNY and SVGAGI (reference sequence). The CDR3: CASTSPATNEKLIF. The CDR3 nucleotides are TGTGCCAGCACAAGTCCCGCAACTAATGAAAAACTGATTTTT.

CDR3 sequence: CSAGWGPEAFF. DNA for the CDR3: TGCAGTGCTGGGTGGGGTCCTGAAGCTTTCTTT. This chain uses TRBV20-1 with TRBJ1-1; D call uncertain. CDR1 is DFQATT and CDR2 is SNEGSKA in the germline V gene (reference sequence). CDR3 size: 11 residues. Trimming shortened V by 5 bases and J by 6 bases, and 10 bases separated the two germline ends.

Note on this clonotype: It may be a read error: a sequence one base away is much more abundant. Since no conserved phenylalanine or tryptophan closes the CDR3, a read error is the likely cause. This sequence joins TRBV6-5 and TRBJ1-1; D gene unclear. The CDR3 has 14 amino acids. Germline V CDR1 and CDR2: MNHEY, SVGAGI. Deletions cut 2 bases from V and 5 bases from J, with 12 bases between. The CDR3 DNA is TGTGCCAGCAGTTACATGCCGGGCGAAACTGAAGCTTTCTTA. Translation gives CASSYMPGETEAFL.

V usage is TRBV15 and J usage is TRBJ2-7; D tentatively fits TRBD1 or TRBD2 (5 bases each). Trimming stripped 5 bases from V and 2 bases from J, with 16 bases between. The germline V gene encodes CDR1 LNHNV and CDR2 YYDKDF (reference sequence). This CDR3 spans 15 amino acids. CDR3 protein: CATSGDRRTAYEQYF. DNA of the CDR3: TGTGCCACCAGCGGGGACCGACGGACCGCCTACGAGCAGTACTTC.

This clonotype was seen more than once but under ten times. The CDR3 reads CSAPPPGLAEDEQYF. Written as DNA, the CDR3 is TGCAGTGCTCCCCCTCCGGGACTAGCAGAGGACGAGCAGTACTTC. The V gene is TRBV20-1, the J gene TRBJ2-7, with TRBD2 identical over 9 bases. This CDR3 has 15 amino acids. J lost 5 bases, V lost 5 bases, and 13 bases had no gene match. CDR1 is DFQATT and CDR2 is SNEGSKA in the germline V gene (reference sequence).

Comments on this clonotype: A much bigger clone sits one base away, suggesting this may be a read error. Since no conserved phenylalanine or tryptophan closes the CDR3, a read error is the likely cause. This chain connects TRBV6-2 or TRBV6-3 to TRBJ2-5, with D possibly being TRBD1 or TRBD2 (5 bases each). Trimming took off 2 bases at V and 2 bases at J, with 9 bases between the two ends. Germline loops: CDR1 MNHEY, CDR2 SVGEGT. The CDR3 consists of 14 residues. In DNA form, the CDR3 reads TGTGCCAGCAGTTACACGAGGGGTCAAGAGACCCAGTACCTC. This translates into CASSYTRGQETQYL.

This clonotype has a count of ten or more. The rearrangement uses TRBV12-3 or TRBV12-4 and TRBJ1-5; the D gene is possibly TRBD1 (6 bases). The length of the CDR3 is 14 residues. The V gene lost 6 bases and the J gene lost 1 base, with 10 bases spanning the gap. CDR3 sequence reads: CASRTTGSNQPQHF. The CDR3 coding sequence is TGTGCCAGCAGGACCACAGGGAGCAATCAGCCCCAGCATTTT.

The sample holds many counts of this clonotype. The rearrangement uses TRBV6-2 or TRBV6-3 and TRBJ2-7, with a weak D call TRBD2 (5 bases). V gave up 0 bases and J gave up 11 bases, with 11 bases separating them. Germline CDR1 reads MNHEY; CDR2 reads SVGEGT. CDR3 length equals 12 residues. CDR3 region: CASSYSGVSEYF. In DNA, the CDR3 is TGTGCCAGCAGTTACTCCGGGGTAAGCGAGTACTTC.

In this sample, this clonotype turned up many times. The rearrangement joins TRBV7-3 to TRBJ2-1; TRBD2 matches at 8 bases. This CDR3 comprises 14 residues. Per the germline V gene, CDR1 is SGHTA and CDR2 is FQGTGA. Trimming at V came to 1 base and at J to 7 bases, leaving 3 bases not matched to a gene. The CDR3 sequence: CASSLSSGINEQFF. The CDR3 DNA sequence: TGTGCCAGCAGCTTAAGTAGCGGGATAAATGAGCAGTTCTTC.